This TCR beta chain was recorded in a study of OX40 agonist ivuxolimab in advanced cancers. The table lists this clone with a count of one. Its target is unknown. Study-wide results and caveats: Patients who responded partially at 0.1-3.0 mg/kg showed clonal expansion ranking among the lowest. Averaging showed that CD8+ T cells had more expanded clones than CD4+ did.

Clones were read by immunoSEQ multiplex PCR, and TCRdb kept only the in-frame ones, dropping some. Of over 70,000 clones listed, nearly 90% are singletons. Per the germline V gene, CDR1 is MGHRA and CDR2 is YSYEKL. J gave up 1 base and V 0 bases, and 3 bases lay outside the gene matches. The length of the CDR3 is 16 residues. This sequence originates from an adult with an advanced solid tumor such as melanoma, head and neck, liver or kidney cancer. The specimen was CD4+ or CD8+ T cells sorted from blood, collected in a trial of the OX40 agonist ivuxolimab. The V gene is TRBV4-1, the J gene TRBJ2-5, with 9 bases lining up with TRBD2. The CDR3 DNA is TGCGCCAGCAGCCAAGATATAGCGGGAGTCCAAGAGACCCAGTACTTC. Translation: CASSQDIAGVQETQYF.